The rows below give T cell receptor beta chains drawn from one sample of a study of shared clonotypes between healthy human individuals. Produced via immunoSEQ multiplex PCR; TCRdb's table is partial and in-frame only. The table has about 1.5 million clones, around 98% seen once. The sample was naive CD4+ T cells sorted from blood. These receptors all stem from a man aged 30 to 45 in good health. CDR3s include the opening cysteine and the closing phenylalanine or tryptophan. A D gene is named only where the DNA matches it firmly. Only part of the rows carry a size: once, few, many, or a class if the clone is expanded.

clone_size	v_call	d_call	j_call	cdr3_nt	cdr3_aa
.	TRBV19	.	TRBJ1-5	TGTGCCAGTAGTATAGTGGGGGGGAATCAGCCCCAGCATTTT	CASSIVGGNQPQHF
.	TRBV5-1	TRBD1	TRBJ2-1	TGCGCCAGCATCCCCTGGGGCGACGGGACAGCCTACAATGAGCAGTTCTTC	CASIPWGDGTAYNEQFF
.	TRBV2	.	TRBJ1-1	TGTGCCAGGGGGACTTCCCACACTGAAGCTTTCTTT	CARGTSHTEAFF
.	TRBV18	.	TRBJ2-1	TGTGCCACCACTTTGGGACTCTACAATGAGCAGTTCTTC	CATTLGLYNEQFF
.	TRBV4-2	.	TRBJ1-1	TGTGCCAGCAGCCAAGCGAACACTGAAGCTTTCTTT	CASSQANTEAFF
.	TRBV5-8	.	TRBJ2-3	TGTGCCAGCAGCTTGATCGGGAGCCCACAGGATACGCAGTATTTT	CASSLIGSPQDTQYF
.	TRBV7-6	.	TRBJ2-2	TGTGCCAGCAGCTACGATGGCTCCGGGACACGAGAGGGGAAGGGAACCACCGGGGAGCTGTTTTTT	CASSYDGSGTREGKGTTGELFF
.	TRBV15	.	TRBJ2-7	TGTGCCACCAGCCCCCGGGACGGTGGCCGCGAGCAGTACTTC	CATSPRDGGREQYF
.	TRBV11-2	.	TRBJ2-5	TGTGCCAGCAGCTTAGTTTACGGCCAAGAGACCCAGTACTTC	CASSLVYGQETQYF
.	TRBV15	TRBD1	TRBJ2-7	TGTGCCACAGGGACAGGGAGGAACGAGCAGTACTTC	CATGTGRNEQYF
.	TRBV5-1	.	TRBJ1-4	TGCGCCAGCAGCTGGGGACGACTCCAAAATGAAAAACTGTTTTTT	CASSWGRLQNEKLFF
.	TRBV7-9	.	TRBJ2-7	TGTGCCAGCAGCGCCCAAGGGGGGGCTGGGCAGTACTTC	CASSAQGGAGQYF
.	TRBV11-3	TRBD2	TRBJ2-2	TGTGCCAGCAGCTTAGCCGGACTAGCAGCGAACACCGGGGAGCTGTTTTTT	CASSLAGLAANTGELFF
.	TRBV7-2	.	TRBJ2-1	TGTGCCAGCAGCTCCCTATTATCATCAAGCTCCTACAATGAGCAGTTCTTC	CASSSLLSSSSYNEQFF
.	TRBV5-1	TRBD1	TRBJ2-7	TGCGCCAGCAGCTGGGGACAGGGGCCCTACGAGCAGTACTTC	CASSWGQGPYEQYF
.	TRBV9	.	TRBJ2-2	TGTGCCAGCAGCGTAGTCCGGGATACCGGGGAGCTGTTTTTT	CASSVVRDTGELFF
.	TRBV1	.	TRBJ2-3	TGCACCAGCAGCCAGTTACTAGCGGGAGATGGCGATACGCAGTATTTT	CTSSQLLAGDGDTQYF
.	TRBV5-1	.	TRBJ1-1	TGCGCCAGCAGCCAGGACCCATCTCTTACTGAAGCTTTCTTT	CASSQDPSLTEAFF
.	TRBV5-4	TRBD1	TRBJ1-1	TGTGCCAGCAGCACCCCGACAGGGAGTTACACTGAAGCTTTCTTT	CASSTPTGSYTEAFF
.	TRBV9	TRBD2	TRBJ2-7	TGTGCCAGCAGTAAGTCTGGGACTAGCTCCTACGAGCAGTACTTC	CASSKSGTSSYEQYF
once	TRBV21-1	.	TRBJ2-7	TGTGCCAGCAAGGACCTAGCGGGAGGCCAGGACCCGTTTCGCGGCTTC	CASKDLAGGQDPFRGF
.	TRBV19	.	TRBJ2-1	TGTGCCAGTAGTATAGTAGGGTGGACCTTCTACAATGAGCAGTTCTTC	CASSIVGWTFYNEQFF
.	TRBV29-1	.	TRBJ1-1	TGCAGCGTTGGATCGGGCGCTGAAGCTTTCTTT	CSVGSGAEAFF
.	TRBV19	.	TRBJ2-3	TGTGCCAGTACCAACCTGGCGGGAGATACGCAGTATTTT	CASTNLAGDTQYF
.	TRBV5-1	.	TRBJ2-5	TGCGCCAGCAGCTTGAGGGACCAAATTCAAGAGACCCAGTACTTC	CASSLRDQIQETQYF
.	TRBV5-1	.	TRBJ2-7	TGCGCCAGCAGTTTTCGGCTGGGCTACGAGCAGTACTTC	CASSFRLGYEQYF
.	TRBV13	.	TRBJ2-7	TGTGCCAGCAGCTTCGGGACACCCTACGAGCAGTACTTC	CASSFGTPYEQYF
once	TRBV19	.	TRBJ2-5	TGTGCCAGTAGTATGCGACGAGGGGAGACCCAGTACTTC	CASSMRRGETQYF
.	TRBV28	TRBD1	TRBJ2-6	TGTGCCAGCAGTTCACAGGGGGCTGGGGCCAACGTCCTGACTTTC	CASSSQGAGANVLTF
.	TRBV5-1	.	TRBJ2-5	TGCGCCAGCAGCACCTTGACAGGGGACTATGGGGCCCAGTACTTC	CASSTLTGDYGAQYF
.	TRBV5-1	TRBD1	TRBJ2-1	TGCGCCAGCAGGAGATCTGGGACAGGGATTAACAATGAGCAGTTCTTC	CASRRSGTGINNEQFF
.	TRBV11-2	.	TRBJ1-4	TGTGCCAGCAGCTTGGGGACCGGCGGACTGTTTTTT	CASSLGTGGLFF
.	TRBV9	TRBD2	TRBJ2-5	TGTGCCAGCAGCGTAGATCTGGCGGGAGGGCTCCAAGAGACCCAGTACTTC	CASSVDLAGGLQETQYF
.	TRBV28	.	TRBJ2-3	TGTGCCATTACCCAAAGTCGGGACGCGGGTTTGGATACGCAGTATTTT	CAITQSRDAGLDTQYF
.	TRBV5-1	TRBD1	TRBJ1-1	TGCGCCAGCAGCCCGACAGGGGGCGCTGGGAACACTGAAGCTTTCTTT	CASSPTGGAGNTEAFF
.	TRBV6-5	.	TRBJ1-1	TGTGCCAGCAGTTCCCGACTTCATAACACTGAAGCTTTCTTT	CASSSRLHNTEAFF
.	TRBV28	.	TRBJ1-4	TGTGCCAGCAGGGAGGGTAATGAAAAACTGTTTTTT	CASREGNEKLFF
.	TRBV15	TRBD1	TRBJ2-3	TGTGCCACCAGAGGGGACAGGGCTTTGACAGATACGCAGTATTTT	CATRGDRALTDTQYF
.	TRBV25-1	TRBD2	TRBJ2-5	TGTGCCAGCAGTAATCCCGGGACTAAAGAGACCCAGTACTTC	CASSNPGTKETQYF
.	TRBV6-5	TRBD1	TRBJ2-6	TGTGCCAGCAGGTACAGGGGTAGCTCTGGGGCCAACGTCCTGACTTTC	CASRYRGSSGANVLTF
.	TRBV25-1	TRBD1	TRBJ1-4	TGTGCCAGCAGTATGGGACAGGGGATAGTTGAAAAACTGTTTTTT	CASSMGQGIVEKLFF
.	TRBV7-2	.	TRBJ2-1	TGTGCCAGCAGCTCACTGGCAGAGGTCCCCTACAATGAGCAGTTCTTC	CASSSLAEVPYNEQFF
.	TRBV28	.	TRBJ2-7	TGTGCCAGCACCCCCGCCGTCGGGACTCGAGCTACCTACGAGCAGTACTTC	CASTPAVGTRATYEQYF
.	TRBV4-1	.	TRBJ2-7	TGCGCCAGCAGCCGGCGGCAGGAGTCCTACGAGCAGTACTTC	CASSRRQESYEQYF
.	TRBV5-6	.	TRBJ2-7	TGTGCCAGCTGTTTGGCGGGGTTCTACGAGCAGTACTTC	CASCLAGFYEQYF
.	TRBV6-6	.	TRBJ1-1	TGTGCCAGTTCCCCCCCCGGGCCGGGGTACACTGAAGCTTTCTTT	CASSPPGPGYTEAFF
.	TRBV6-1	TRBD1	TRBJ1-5	TGTGCCAGCAGCGTCGGGGACAGGGCACATCAGCCCCAGCATTTT	CASSVGDRAHQPQHF
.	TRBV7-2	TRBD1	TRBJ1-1	TGTGCCAGCAGCTCCCAGACAGGGACTGAAGCTTTCTTT	CASSSQTGTEAFF
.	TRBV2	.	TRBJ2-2	TGTGCCAGCAACGGGGCAGGGGAGCGGGAGCTGTTTTTT	CASNGAGERELFF
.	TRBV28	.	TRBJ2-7	TGTGCCAGCAGTGCTGCGGGACAGATATACGAGCAGTACTTC	CASSAAGQIYEQYF